This T cell receptor beta chain was observed in a study of shared clonotypes between healthy human individuals. Regarding the study as a whole: Some clonotypes were shared by all four sorted-subset donors, while others were not shared. The non-shared ones had lower generation probabilities than the shared ones. Between a few donors, naive CD4 clonotypes were shared at a level of around 4.8%.

The method was immunoSEQ multiplex PCR; TCRdb's version includes in-frame clones alone and lacks a portion of them. The sample records roughly 1,500,000 clones, approximately 98% being singletons. Note on this clone: Its specificity is unknown.

The CDR3 length is 19 residues. The V gene end was trimmed by 1 base and the J gene end by 2 bases; junction bases not matched to a gene: 8. Germline CDR1 is MNHNS and CDR2 is SASEGT. Specimen: naive CD4+ T cells sorted from blood. Subset here: CD45RA+ positively selected. This sequence joins TRBV6-1 and TRBJ2-3; 14 bases line up with TRBD2. This receptor was identified in a man under 40 in good health. For the CDR3, the DNA is TGTGCCAGCAGTGAAGGATTAGGACTAGCGGGGGGAATCACAGATACGCAGTATTTT. Translating it yields CASSEGLGLAGGITDTQYF.